The T cell receptor (beta chain) under discussion was sequenced for a study of T-cell memory formation after mild COVID-19. V lost 0 bases and J lost 1, with 6 bases in between. The CDR3 is 14 amino acids. In germline, CDR1 is LGHNA, CDR2 YSLEER. The table lists this clonotype with a few counts. Its target is not known. TCRdb reanalysed the 5' RACE reads using MiXCR and keeps one entry per CDR3 protein. The sample lists hundreds of thousands of distinct CDR3 sequences; 15% to 20% were seen once. Study-level findings and limits: Cross-reactive memory apparently joined, as some responding clones appeared in pre-infection memory. Clones shrinking between day 15 and 85 showed a balanced CD4/CD8 split, and those that grew later tilted toward CD4+. Researchers could not confirm that second-wave clones peaking on day 37 targeted SARS-CoV-2.

Material: PBMCs or a T cell subset sorted from them (not recorded which). The V gene is TRBV4-3, the J gene TRBJ2-5; D gene uncertain. This clonotype was obtained from a man younger than 35 who had mild COVID-19 (a few samples of this study predate the infection). Cell type and time point are not known. CDR3: CASSQEQAQETQYF. CDR3 sequence (DNA): TGCGCCAGCAGCCAAGAGCAGGCCCAAGAGACCCAGTACTTC.